This T cell receptor beta chain originates from a study of blood T cell repertoires in COVID-19. Overall study: Donors in the United States, Italy and Spain gave samples during acute or convalescent COVID-19. Sample material is recorded as cDNA or gDNA derived from T cells, B-cell-depleted T cells, or PBMCs.

V was clipped by 0 bases and J by 8 bases, with 8 bases between them. Germline loops: CDR1 LGHDT, CDR2 YNNKEL (reference sequence). This CDR3 has 13 amino acids. Original handling: By means of reference gene primer amplification, nucleated cell counts were estimated. Using immunoSEQ multiplex PCR, the repertoire was profiled, and TCRdb retains in-frame clones only, with some absent. Clone size and the V and J calls come from that table; the DNA yielded D and trimming. The data hold some 250,000 clones, with 75% to 90% observed a single time. The V call is TRBV3-1 (or the pseudogene TRBV3-2), the J call TRBJ2-1; no clear D. The sequence was collected from a man younger than 45 with active or convalescent COVID-19. Source material: peripheral blood. The CDR3 DNA sequence: TGTGCCAGCAGCCAAGACCTAGAGGATGAGCAGTTCTTC. This sequence encodes CASSQDLEDEQFF.